What follows are 21 T cell receptor beta chains derived from one specimen sequenced in a study of CD8 T cells in ankylosing spondylitis. Each CDR3 protein gets one entry after TCRdb re-called the 5' RACE reads with MiXCR. The table lists a few hundred thousand distinct CDR3 sequences, 8% to 11% of them singletons. The sample comprised blood, either unsorted or a sorted T cell fraction (not recorded which). These receptor sequences come from a male donor with ankylosing spondylitis or in good health (not recorded which).

The chain joins TRBV7-9 to TRBJ2-7, with unresolved D. CDR1 SEHNR and CDR2 FQNEAQ come from the germline V gene (reference sequence). The V end lost 5 bases, the J end lost 10 bases, and 18 bases lay between the germline ends. There are 13 residues in the CDR3. CDR3: CASSHTGPVQQYF. CDR3 in DNA: TGTGCCAGCAGCCATACCGGACCAGTCCAACAGTACTTC.

Turning to this clonotype: A clone one base away is much larger, so this may be a read error. The chain couples TRBV28 to TRBJ2-2; 10 positions match TRBD1. CDR1 and CDR2 (germline): MDHEN, SYDVKM. The CDR3 totals 15 residues. In DNA form, the CDR3 reads TGTGCCAGCAGTTTACGGACAGGGGGATTTGGGGAGCTGCTTTTT. This gives the protein CASSLRTGGFGELLF.

This chain connects TRBV5-6 to TRBJ1-5; TRBD1 matches at 7 bases. The germline CDR1 and CDR2 sequences are SGHDT and YYEEEE. This CDR3 is built from 15 residues. The junction had 11 bases not matched to a gene; V was cut back by 4 bases and J by 7 bases. Here the CDR3 reads CASSHRGRRGQPQHF. The DNA for the CDR3 is TGTGCCAGCAGCCACAGGGGCCGTCGAGGACAGCCCCAGCATTTT. The complete variable domain, with remaining parts taken from reference TRBV5-6 and TRBJ1-5, reads DAGVTQSPTHLIKTRGQQVTLRCSPKSGHDTVSWYQQALGQGPQFIFQYYEEEERQRGNFPDRFSGHQFPNYSSELNVNALLLGDSALYLCASSHRGRRGQPQHFGDGTRLSIL.

This chain links TRBV5-1 with TRBJ2-7; 9 bases fit TRBD1. Germline-derived CDR1 and CDR2 are SGHRS and YFSETQ. This CDR3 has 15 amino acids. V trimming: 0 bases; J trimming: 5 bases; junction bases outside the gene matches: 6. CDR3 residues: CASSLVGTGSHEQYF. The CDR3 nucleotides read TGCGCCAGCAGCTTGGTAGGGACAGGGTCCCACGAGCAGTACTTC.

The chain carries TRBV14 and TRBJ2-3; 8 nucleotides line up with TRBD2. The CDR3 is 13 residues long. V lost 6 bases and J lost 4; bases outside the gene matches: 3. Germline V gene lookup returns CDR1 SGHDN and CDR2 FVKESK. For the CDR3, the DNA is TGTGCCAGCAGGCGGGGGGCCGCAGATACGCAGTATTTT. Amino acids: CASRRGAADTQYF.

This clonotype was seen at least ten times. CDR3 nucleotide sequence: TGTGCCAGCAGTCCCGTCGTCCCCGGGGAGCTGTTTTTT. Amino acid sequence: CASSPVVPGELFF. The chain links TRBV12-3 or TRBV12-4 to TRBJ2-2; no definite D call. The CDR3 has 13 amino acids. Trimming left V 5 bases short and J 6 bases short, with 10 bases between.

V gene TRBV19 combines with J gene TRBJ1-5, with D perhaps TRBD1 (5 bases). Germline V gives CDR1 LNHDA, CDR2 SQIVND (reference sequence). This CDR3 is 15 amino acids long. V shed 6 bases and J shed 0 bases, with 12 bases lying between them. The CDR3 DNA sequence: TGTGCCAGTAGCATGGGGGTTTATAGCAATCAGCCCCAGCATTTT. Translating gives CASSMGVYSNQPQHF.

This clonotype was recorded at least ten times. In DNA, the CDR3 is TGTGCCAGCAGCTCCTGGACGGTAAATGAGCAGTTCTTC. Its protein product is CASSSWTVNEQFF. V gene TRBV7-2 combines with J gene TRBJ2-1, with D hard to call. This CDR3 is built from 13 residues. CDR1 is SGHTA, CDR2 FQGNSA, per germline. V was pared by 4 bases and J by 7 bases, with 11 bases between. Full variable domain (remainder filled in from reference TRBV7-2 and TRBJ2-1): GAGVSQSPSNKVTEKGKDVELRCDPISGHTALYWYRQSLGQGLEFLIYFQGNSAPDKSGLPSDRFSAERTGGSVSTLTIQRTQQEDSAVYLCASSSWTVNEQFFGPGTRLTVL.

This clonotype appeared many times. The chain couples TRBV20-1 to TRBJ2-1; tentatively, D is TRBD2 (6 bases). The CDR3 runs to 12 residues. V lost 6 bases, J lost 9 bases, and 15 bases lay in between. CDR1 is DFQATT and CDR2 is SNEGSKA in the germline V gene (reference sequence). The CDR3 region is CSAWGLSGEQFF. The DNA for the CDR3 is TGCAGTGCGTGGGGACTTTCGGGTGAGCAGTTCTTC.

This clonotype was seen ten or more times. The J gene is TRBJ2-7, the V gene TRBV3-1; D is possibly TRBD1 or TRBD2 (5 bases each). This CDR3 is 14 amino acids long. The V end was cut by 0 bases, the J end by 5 bases, with 11 bases between. From germline, CDR1 is LGHDT and CDR2 YNNKEL (reference sequence). The CDR3 DNA sequence: TGTGCCAGCAGCCAAGATCGATCGGGACACGAGCAGTACTTC. It specifies CASSQDRSGHEQYF.

This clonotype was counted at least ten times. One end of the junction does not line up with germline, which may come from a read error. The gene calls are TRBV28 and TRBJ2-7, with 9 bases that match TRBD1. This CDR3 has 13 residues. Germline V gives CDR1 MDHEN, CDR2 SYDVKM. The DNA for the CDR3 is TGTGCCAGCAGTCTAATGGGGGAGGGACAGGGTGACTTC. Translation gives CASSLMGEGQGDF. Full variable domain (rest looked up from reference TRBV28 and TRBJ2-7): DVKVTQSSRYLVKRTGEKVFLECVQDMDHENMFWYRQDPGLGLRLIYFSYDVKMKEKGDIPEGYSVSREKKERFSLILESASTNQTSMYLCASSLMGEGQGDFGPGTRLTVT.

The chain carries TRBV6-1 and TRBJ2-7, with a tentative D call TRBD2 (5 bases). CDR1 is MNHNS, CDR2 SASEGT, per germline. The CDR3 spans 14 residues. V was trimmed by 6 bases and J by 6 bases, leaving 18 bases between them. The CDR3 bases are TGTGCCAGCAGCCCGAGGGCTAGTTCCGGCGAGCAGTACTTC. Its protein is CASSPRASSGEQYF.

There are many counts of this clonotype. The rearrangement joins TRBV3-1 to TRBJ2-5, with D possibly TRBD1 on 5 matching bases. The CDR3 is made up of 16 amino acids. With 0 bases removed from V and 1 base from J, the gap between germline ends came to 12 bases. Germline assignment: CDR1 LGHDT and CDR2 YNNKEL (reference sequence). The CDR3 protein is CASSQDPHTGQETQYF. DNA for the CDR3: TGTGCCAGCAGCCAAGACCCCCATACAGGCCAAGAGACCCAGTACTTC.

On this clonotype: At one boundary the junction diverges from the germline segment, which might be a read error. The chain is built from TRBV7-7 and TRBJ2-5, with D perhaps assigned TRBD1 or TRBD2 (6 bases each). The CDR3 totals 16 residues. Germline values: CDR1 SSHAT, CDR2 FNYEAQ (reference sequence). Here the CDR3 reads CASSPRLGRGSETQYF. For the CDR3, the DNA is TGTGCTAGCAGCCCCCGACTAGGAAGGGGGTCAGAGACCCAGTACTTC.

This clonotype was seen many times. The rearrangement links TRBV7-8 to TRBJ1-1; 8 bases map to TRBD1. The V gene's germline CDR1 is SGHVS and CDR2 FQNEAQ. The CDR3 has 14 residues. V dropped 6 bases and J dropped 3; count of bases not matched to a gene: 6. In nucleotides, the CDR3 is TGTGCCAGCAGTACAGGGGGTGCGGACACTGAAGCTTTCTTT. Protein: CASSTGGADTEAFF.

This clonotype has at least ten counts. This chain uses TRBV24-1 with TRBJ2-3; 10 bases fit TRBD2. Germline V gene lookup returns CDR1 KGHDR and CDR2 SFDVKD. There are 18 residues in the CDR3. Trimming at V came to 3 bases and at J to 3 bases, leaving 11 bases not matched to a gene. CDR3 nucleotide sequence: TGTGCCACCAGTGATGACCCAACTAGCGGGGAATATACAGATACGCAGTATTTT. Translation: CATSDDPTSGEYTDTQYF.

This clonotype was recorded at least ten times. The CDR3 nucleotides are TGTGCCAGCAGCTCAGGTAATCGCAATGAGCAGTTCTTC. This sequence encodes CASSSGNRNEQFF. The chain uses TRBV28 and TRBJ2-1, with D hard to call. V was trimmed by 6 bases and J by 6 bases, leaving 12 bases between them. Per the germline V gene, CDR1 is MDHEN and CDR2 is SYDVKM. The length of the CDR3 is 13 residues. The variable domain in full, completed from reference TRBV28 and TRBJ2-1, reads DVKVTQSSRYLVKRTGEKVFLECVQDMDHENMFWYRQDPGLGLRLIYFSYDVKMKEKGDIPEGYSVSREKKERFSLILESASTNQTSMYLCASSSGNRNEQFFGPGTRLTVL.

The genes are TRBV12-3 or TRBV12-4 and TRBJ1-4; D not certain. The germline V and J ends were trimmed by 3 bases and 8 bases, with 13 bases remaining between them. This CDR3 is 14 amino acids long. Written as DNA, the CDR3 is TGTGCCAGCAGTTTGAGGACCTTCGGAGAAAAACTGTTTTTT. Translation: CASSLRTFGEKLFF.

For the CDR3, the DNA is TGTGCCAGCAGTTACTCGACGTCGGTGGAATATGAGAGGTCAGGGTATGGCTACACCTTC. It translates to CASSYSTSVEYERSGYGYTF. The V call is TRBV6-2 or TRBV6-3, the J call TRBJ1-2, with D possibly matching TRBD1 (5 bases). The V and J ends lost 0 bases and 5 bases respectively, with 28 bases between them. Looked up from germline, CDR1 is MNHEY and CDR2 is SVGEGT. The CDR3 runs to 20 residues.

In its sample, this clonotype was seen once. The gene calls are TRBV28 and TRBJ1-2, with 7 bases identical to TRBD1. The germline V gene encodes CDR1 MDHEN and CDR2 SYDVKM. CDR3 length equals 13 residues. V lost 5 bases, J lost 8 bases, and 8 bases stayed unmatched. The CDR3 bases are TGTGCCAGCAGTCGAGAGGGGGCGAGCGGCTACACCTTC. Its translation is CASSREGASGYTF.

The gene calls are TRBV3-1 and TRBJ2-1; 9 bases agree with TRBD2. The CDR3 runs 17 residues. The germline V gene encodes CDR1 LGHDT and CDR2 YNNKEL (reference sequence). V trimming: 0 bases; J trimming: 7 bases; junction bases outside the gene matches: 10. The CDR3 region has the DNA TGTGCCAGCAGCCAAGATCGGGGCGGGGGGGCCGGGAATGAGCAGTTCTTC. Encoded protein: CASSQDRGGGAGNEQFF.